In its sample, the clone carrying this TCR beta chain was seen a few times. This sample stems from a study of blood T cell repertoires in COVID-19. Using immunoSEQ multiplex PCR, the repertoire was profiled, and TCRdb retains in-frame clones only, with some absent. The sample records about 250,000 clones, around 90% being singletons. Germline V gene data show CDR1 as SGHTA and CDR2 as FQGNSA. The CDR3 consists of 16 residues. V was pared by 1 base and J by 1 base, with 11 bases between. The chain combines TRBV7-2 with TRBJ1-5, with a tentative D call TRBD1 (5 bases). Sequenced material: peripheral blood. The receptor comes from a man aged 25-45 years with COVID-19, enrolled during active disease. Here the CDR3 DNA reads TGTGCCAGCAGCTTAGTCGGGGGATTGAGCAATCAGCCCCAGCATTTT. Its translation: CASSLVGGLSNQPQHF.